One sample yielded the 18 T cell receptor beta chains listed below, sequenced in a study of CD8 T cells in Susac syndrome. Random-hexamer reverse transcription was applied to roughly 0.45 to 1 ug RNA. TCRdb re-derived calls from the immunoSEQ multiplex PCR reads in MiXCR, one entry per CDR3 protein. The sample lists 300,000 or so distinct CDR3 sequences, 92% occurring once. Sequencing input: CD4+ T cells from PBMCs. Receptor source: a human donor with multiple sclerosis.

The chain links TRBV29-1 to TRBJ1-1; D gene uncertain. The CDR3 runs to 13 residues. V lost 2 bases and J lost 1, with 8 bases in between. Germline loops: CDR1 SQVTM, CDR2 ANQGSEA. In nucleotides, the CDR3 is TGCAGCGTTGAAAGAAGGCAGAACACTGAAGCTTTCTTT. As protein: CSVERRQNTEAFF.

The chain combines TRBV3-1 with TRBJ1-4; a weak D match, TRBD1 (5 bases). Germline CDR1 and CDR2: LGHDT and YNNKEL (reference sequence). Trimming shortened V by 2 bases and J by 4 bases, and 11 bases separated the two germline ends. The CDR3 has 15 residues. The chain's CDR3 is CASSQRRGDNEKLFF. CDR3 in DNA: TGTGCCAGCAGCCAACGTCGGGGGGATAATGAAAAACTGTTTTTT.

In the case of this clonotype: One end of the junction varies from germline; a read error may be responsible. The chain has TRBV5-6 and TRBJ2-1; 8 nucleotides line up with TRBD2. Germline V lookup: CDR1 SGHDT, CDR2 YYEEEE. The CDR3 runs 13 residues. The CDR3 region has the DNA TGTGCCGGCAGCCGGCTAGCGGGTAATGAGCAGTTCTTC. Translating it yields CAGSRLAGNEQFF.

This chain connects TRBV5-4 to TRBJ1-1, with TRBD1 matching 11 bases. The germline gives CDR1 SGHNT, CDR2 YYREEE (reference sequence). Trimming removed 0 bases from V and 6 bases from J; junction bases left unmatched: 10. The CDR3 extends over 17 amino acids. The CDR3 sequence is CASSLATGTGGVSEAFF. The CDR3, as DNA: TGTGCCAGCAGCTTGGCCACGGGGACAGGGGGGGTTTCTGAAGCTTTCTTT.

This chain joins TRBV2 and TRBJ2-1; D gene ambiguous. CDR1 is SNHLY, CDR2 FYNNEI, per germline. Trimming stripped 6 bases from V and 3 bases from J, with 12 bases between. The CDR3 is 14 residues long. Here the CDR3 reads CASRRVGFYNEQFF. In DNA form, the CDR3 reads TGTGCCAGCAGAAGGGTCGGGTTCTACAATGAGCAGTTCTTC.

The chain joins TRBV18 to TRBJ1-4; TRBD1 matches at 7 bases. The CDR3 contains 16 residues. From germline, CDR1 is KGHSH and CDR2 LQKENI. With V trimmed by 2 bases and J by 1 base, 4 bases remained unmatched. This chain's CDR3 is CASSPNRGGTNEKLFF. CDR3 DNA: TGTGCCAGCTCACCAAACAGGGGAGGAACTAATGAAAAACTGTTTTTT.

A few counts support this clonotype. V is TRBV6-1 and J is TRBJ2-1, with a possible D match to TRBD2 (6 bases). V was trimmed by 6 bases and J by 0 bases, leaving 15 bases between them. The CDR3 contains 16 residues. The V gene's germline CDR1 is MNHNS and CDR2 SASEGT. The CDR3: CASSSVAGSSYNEQFF. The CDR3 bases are TGTGCCAGCAGCTCCGTCGCGGGGAGCTCCTACAATGAGCAGTTCTTC.

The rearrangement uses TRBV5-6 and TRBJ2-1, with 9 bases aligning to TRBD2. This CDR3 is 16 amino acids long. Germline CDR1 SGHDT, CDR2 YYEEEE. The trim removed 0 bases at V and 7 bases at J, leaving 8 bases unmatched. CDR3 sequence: CASSLDAGGPRNEQFF. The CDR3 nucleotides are TGTGCCAGCAGCTTGGATGCGGGAGGGCCTAGGAATGAGCAGTTCTTC.

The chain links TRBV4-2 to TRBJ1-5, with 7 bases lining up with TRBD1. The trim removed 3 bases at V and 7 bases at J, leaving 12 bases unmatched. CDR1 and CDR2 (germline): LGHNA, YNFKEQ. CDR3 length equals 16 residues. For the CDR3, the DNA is TGTGCCAGCAGCCAGTTTATCAGGGGGAGGTCACAGCCCCAGCATTTT. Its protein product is CASSQFIRGRSQPQHF.

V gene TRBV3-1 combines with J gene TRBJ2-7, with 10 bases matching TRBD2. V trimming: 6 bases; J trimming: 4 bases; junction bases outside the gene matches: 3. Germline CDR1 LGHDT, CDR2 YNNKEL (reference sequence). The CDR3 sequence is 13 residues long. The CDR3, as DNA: TGTGCCAGCAGGCCTAGCGGGGGATACGAGCAGTACTTC. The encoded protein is CASRPSGGYEQYF.

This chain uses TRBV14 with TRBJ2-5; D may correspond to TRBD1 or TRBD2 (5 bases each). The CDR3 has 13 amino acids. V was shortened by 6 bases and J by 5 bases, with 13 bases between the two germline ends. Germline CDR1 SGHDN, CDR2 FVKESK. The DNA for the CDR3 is TGTGCCAGCAGTCGAGAGTGGGGGGAGACCCAGTACTTC. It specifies CASSREWGETQYF.

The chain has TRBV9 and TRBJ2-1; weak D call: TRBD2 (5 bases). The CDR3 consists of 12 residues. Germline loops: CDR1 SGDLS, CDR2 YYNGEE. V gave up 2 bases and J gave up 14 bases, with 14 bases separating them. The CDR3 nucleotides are TGTGCCAGCAGCGTCGAGGGCCTGATTAAGTTCTTC. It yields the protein CASSVEGLIKFF.

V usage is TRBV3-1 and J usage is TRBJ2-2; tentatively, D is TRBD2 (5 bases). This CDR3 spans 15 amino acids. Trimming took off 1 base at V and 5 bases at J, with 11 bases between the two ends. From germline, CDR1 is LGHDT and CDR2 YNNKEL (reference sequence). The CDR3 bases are TGTGCCAGCAGCCAAGTCGAGGGTCGGACCGGGGAGCTGTTTTTT. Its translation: CASSQVEGRTGELFF.

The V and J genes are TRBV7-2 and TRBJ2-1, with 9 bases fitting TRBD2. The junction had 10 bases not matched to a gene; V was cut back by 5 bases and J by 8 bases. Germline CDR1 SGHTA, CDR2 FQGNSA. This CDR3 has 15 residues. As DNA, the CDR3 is TGTGCCAGCAGCCCCTTGGGACTAGCTCGCGATGAGCAGTTCTTC. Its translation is CASSPLGLARDEQFF. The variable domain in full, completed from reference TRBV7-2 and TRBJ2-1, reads GAGVSQSPSNKVTEKGKDVELRCDPISGHTALYWYRQSLGQGLEFLIYFQGNSAPDKSGLPSDRFSAERTGGSVSTLTIQRTQQEDSAVYLCASSPLGLARDEQFFGPGTRLTVL.

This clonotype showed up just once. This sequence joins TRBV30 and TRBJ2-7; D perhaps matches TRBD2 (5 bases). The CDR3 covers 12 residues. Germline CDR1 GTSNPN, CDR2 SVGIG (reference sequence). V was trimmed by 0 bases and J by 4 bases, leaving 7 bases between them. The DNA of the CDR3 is TGTGCCTGGAGTGTAGGAGGTTACGAGCAGTACTTC. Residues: CAWSVGGYEQYF.

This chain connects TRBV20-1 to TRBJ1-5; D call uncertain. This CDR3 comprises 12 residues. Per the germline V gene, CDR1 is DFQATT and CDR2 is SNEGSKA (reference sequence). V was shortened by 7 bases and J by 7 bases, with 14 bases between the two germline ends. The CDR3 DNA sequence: TGCAGTGTTATAGGGTCGGGACAGCCCCAGCATTTT. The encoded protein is CSVIGSGQPQHF.

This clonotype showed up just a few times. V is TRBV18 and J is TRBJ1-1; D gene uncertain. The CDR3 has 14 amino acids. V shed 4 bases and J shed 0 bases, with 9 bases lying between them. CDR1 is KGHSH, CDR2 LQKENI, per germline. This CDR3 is CASSQGRVNTEAFF. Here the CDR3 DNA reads TGTGCCAGCTCACAAGGTCGAGTGAACACTGAAGCTTTCTTT.

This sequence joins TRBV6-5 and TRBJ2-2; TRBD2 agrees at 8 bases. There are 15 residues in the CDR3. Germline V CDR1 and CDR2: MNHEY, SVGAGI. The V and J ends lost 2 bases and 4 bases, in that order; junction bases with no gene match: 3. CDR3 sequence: CASSYIAGPTGELFF. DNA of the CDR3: TGTGCCAGCAGTTACATAGCGGGACCCACCGGGGAGCTGTTTTTT.